The entry that follows covers one T cell receptor beta chain sequence. What antigen it recognizes has not been identified. The input lacks base qualities; no much larger clone sits a single base away. The germline V gene (reference sequence) specifies SEHNR as CDR1 and FQNEAQ as CDR2. The cysteine opens and the phenylalanine closes a CDR3 of 17 amino acids. Only the CDR3 part of the read is kept: 51 bases, read in frame from the first base. The germline ends are 22 bases apart after V is trimmed by 4 bases and J by 4 bases. The data were obtained in a study of graft-versus-host responses after intestinal transplantation (dated by TCRdb to about 2021). Notes on the research overall: The transplants that recipients received were multivisceral, liver-intestinal, or isolated intestinal. Donor T cell macrochimerism was defined as a peak of at least 4% donor T cells among recipient peripheral blood mononuclear cells. To identify alloreactive clones, pre-transplant mixed lymphocyte reaction products were sequenced and compared with unstimulated pre-transplant donor and recipient T cells. After intestinal transplantation, graft-versus-host and host-versus-graft alloreactive T cell clones in the graft, circulation and bone marrow were tracked using bulk TCR-beta CDR3 sequencing. All recipients received anti-thymocyte globulin induction followed by maintenance tacrolimus and steroids for 3 to 4 years. The cohort enrolled roughly 25 intestinal transplant recipients including one retransplant, and 3 patients lacking pretransplant specimens were excluded. Samples from a few later patients were sequenced in-house on an Illumina MiSeq with MiXCR processing rather than by the commercial service. General conclusions and limits of the study: Conclusions were limited by the relatively low number and heterogeneity of intestinal transplant patients. High GvH to HvG T cell clonal ratios were observed in the allografts of patients with donor T cell macrochimerism. GvH clones were detected in recipient bone marrow, and some of these GvH clones were observed earlier in ileal mucosa or blood, consistent with an intestinal mucosal origin. Early after transplant, peak levels of circulating GvH clones were associated with declines in HvG clones.

The library was built by means of the immunoSEQ multiplex PCR assay. For most patients, genomic DNA was isolated using the Qiagen DNeasy Blood and Tissue Kit and was shipped frozen to Adaptive Biotechnologies for TCR sequencing. For most patients, high-throughput TCR-beta CDR3 sequencing of genomic DNA was performed by Adaptive Biotechnologies. Processing in the source paper ran as follows. TCR sequencing data were retrieved from Adaptive's ImmunoSEQ software for some 17 patients, whereas three other patients were processed with MiXCR and VDJtools. CD4 versus CD8 sorting errors were corrected by removing sequences found in both subsets at a frequency ratio below 5:1. CDR3 nucleotide sequences shared by donor and recipient were removed because the origin of these sequences could not be assigned. To count as alloreactive, a clone needed at least 2-fold expansion over unstimulated cells and a minimum CFSE-low frequency of 0.002% (template counts) or 0.001% (read counts). Clones detected in sequenced pre-transplant spleen, lymph node, or MLR CFSE-low populations of the donor or recipient were defined as mappable. The cumulative frequency of alloreactive clones was calculated as a percentage of all sequences, weighted by copy number. TCRdb obtained this table from immuneACCESS and retained in-frame rearrangements with V and J assigned. These tables miss some clones; where compared with another copy, unresolved V genes account for less than half of the shortfall, and the remainder is unexplained. V and J calls and clone size follow that table, whereas D and trimming were derived from the DNA. The sample includes more than 70,000 clones, with 85% to 95% observed a single time. Roughly 0.44% of the sample goes to the ten largest clones.

The label giving this sample's time point can be read as: cells obtained before transplantation from donor or recipient. CD3+CD4+ and CD3+CD8+ populations were FACS-sorted from unstimulated pre-transplant donor and recipient cells taken from spleen or lymph nodes. This material consisted of unstimulated CD8+ T cells sorted from spleen or lymph node cells, taken before transplant. The chain links TRBV7-9 with TRBJ1-1; the D gene is perhaps TRBD1, on 6 matching bases. The TCR sequence derives from a human donor who was the organ donor for an intestinal transplant. The CDR3 here reads CASSSGVGGDKGTEAFF. Here is the DNA: TGTGCCAGCAGCTCTGGGGTCGGGGGGGACAAGGGCACTGAAGCTTTCTTT.